This T cell receptor beta chain was recovered during a study of T cells in localized non-small cell lung cancer. Sequencing was performed with immunoSEQ multiplex PCR; in TCRdb, only in-frame clones are kept and a portion is missing. The sample comprises tens of thousands of clones, around 83% of which are singletons, and 7.5% to 8% rests with the top ten. Germline lookup yields CDR1 SEHNR and CDR2 FQNEAQ (reference sequence). The CDR3 is made up of 15 amino acids. The germline V and J ends were trimmed by 5 bases and 2 bases, with 14 bases remaining between them. The TCR sequence derives from a man between 40 and 75 years old with stage II lung adenocarcinoma. Here the sequenced sample was PBMCs, taken before any cancer treatment. V and J are TRBV7-9 and TRBJ2-3, with D perhaps matching TRBD1 (6 bases). The CDR3 DNA follows: TGTGCCAGCAGCCGAAATAGGGGGACCACAGATACGCAGTATTTT. It codes for CASSRNRGTTDTQYF. The full variable domain, completed using reference TRBV7-9 and TRBJ2-3, is DTGVSQNPRHKITKRGQNVTFRCDPISEHNRLYWYRQTLGQGPEFLTYFQNEAQLEKSRLLSDRFSAERPKGSFSTLEIQRTEQGDSAMYLCASSRNRGTTDTQYFGPGTRLTVL.